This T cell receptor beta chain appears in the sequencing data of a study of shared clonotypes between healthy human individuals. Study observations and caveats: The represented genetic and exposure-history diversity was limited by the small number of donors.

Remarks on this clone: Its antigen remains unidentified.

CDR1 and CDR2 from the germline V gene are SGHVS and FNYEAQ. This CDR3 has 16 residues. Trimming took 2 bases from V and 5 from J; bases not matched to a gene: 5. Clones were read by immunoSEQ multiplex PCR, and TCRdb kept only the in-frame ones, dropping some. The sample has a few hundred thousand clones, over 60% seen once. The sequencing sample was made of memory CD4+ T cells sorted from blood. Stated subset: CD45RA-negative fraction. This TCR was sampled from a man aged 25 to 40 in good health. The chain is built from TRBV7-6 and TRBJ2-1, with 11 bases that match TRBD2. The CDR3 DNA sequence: TGTGCCAGCAGCTTAAGTTCGACTAGCGGGAACAATGAGCAGTTCTTC. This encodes CASSLSSTSGNNEQFF.